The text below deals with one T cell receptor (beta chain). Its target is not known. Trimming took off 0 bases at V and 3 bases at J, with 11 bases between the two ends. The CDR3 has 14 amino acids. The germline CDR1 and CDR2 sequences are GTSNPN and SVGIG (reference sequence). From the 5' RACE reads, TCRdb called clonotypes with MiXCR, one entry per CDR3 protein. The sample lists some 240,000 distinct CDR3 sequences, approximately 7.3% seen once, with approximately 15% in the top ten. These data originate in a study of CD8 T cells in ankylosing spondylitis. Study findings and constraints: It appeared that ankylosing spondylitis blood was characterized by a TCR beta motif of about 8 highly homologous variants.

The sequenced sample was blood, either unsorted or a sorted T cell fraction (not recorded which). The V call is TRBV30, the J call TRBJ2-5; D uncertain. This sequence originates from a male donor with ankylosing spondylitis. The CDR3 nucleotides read TGTGCCTGGAGTGTACTCTTGCGCAAAGAGACCCAGTACTTC. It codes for CAWSVLLRKETQYF.